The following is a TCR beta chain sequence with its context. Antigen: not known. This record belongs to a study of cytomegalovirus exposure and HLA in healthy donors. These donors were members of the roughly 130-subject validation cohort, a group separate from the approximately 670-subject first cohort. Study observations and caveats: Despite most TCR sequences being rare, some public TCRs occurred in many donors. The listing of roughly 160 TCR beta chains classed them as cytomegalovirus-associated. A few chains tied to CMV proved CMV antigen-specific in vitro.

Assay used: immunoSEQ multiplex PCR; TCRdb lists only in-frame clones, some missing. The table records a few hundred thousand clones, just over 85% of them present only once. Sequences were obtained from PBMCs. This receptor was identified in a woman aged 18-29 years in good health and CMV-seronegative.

CDR3 sequence reads: CSVGTGPNGYTF. The CDR3, as DNA: TGCAGCGTTGGAACAGGGCCCAATGGCTACACCTTC. This sequence joins TRBV29-1 and TRBJ1-2; the D gene is possibly TRBD1 (6 bases). The V gene lost 4 bases and the J gene lost 6 bases, with 12 bases spanning the gap. The germline CDR1 and CDR2 sequences are SQVTM and ANQGSEA. This CDR3 contains 12 residues.